One and the same sample provided the 26 T cell receptor beta chains below, sequenced in a study of T cell changes during pregnancy in multiple sclerosis. The assay was immunoSEQ multiplex PCR, and TCRdb's table has in-frame clones only and misses some. The profile shows fewer than 65,000 clones, roughly 94% of them singletons. Sample: CD4+ T cells from peripheral blood mononuclear cells, taken in the third trimester of pregnancy. The receptor set was obtained from a female donor with multiple sclerosis, enrolled in a pregnancy study.

The J gene is TRBJ2-6, the V gene TRBV5-4; maybe TRBD1 (6 bases). Per the germline V gene, CDR1 is SGHNT and CDR2 is YYREEE (reference sequence). The CDR3 length is 17 residues. The V end lost 4 bases, the J end lost 0 bases, and 14 bases lay between the germline ends. The CDR3 loop is CASSGGQFLSGANVLTF. Here the CDR3 DNA reads TGTGCCAGCAGCGGAGGACAGTTCCTCTCTGGGGCCAACGTCCTGACTTTC.

The rearrangement joins TRBV7-3 to TRBJ2-5; 7 positions match TRBD1. The junction had 2 bases not matched to a gene; V was cut back by 5 bases and J by 2 bases. CDR1 and CDR2 from the germline V gene are SGHTA and FQGTGA. The CDR3 loop spans 13 amino acids. CDR3 protein: CASSRDSQETQYF. The CDR3 DNA follows: TGTGCCAGCAGCCGGGACAGTCAAGAGACCCAGTACTTC.

In its sample, this clone was seen once. The rearrangement links TRBV5-1 to TRBJ1-1, with D possibly being TRBD1 (6 bases). Germline CDR1 and CDR2: SGHRS and YFSETQ. CDR3 size: 15 residues. The V gene lost 0 bases and the J gene lost 1 base, with 10 bases spanning the gap. CDR3 sequence (DNA): TGCGCCAGCAGCTTGGTAGGGGGTGGGAACACTGAAGCTTTCTTT. Its translation: CASSLVGGGNTEAFF.

CDR3 nucleotides: TGTGCTAGTGGTCAAGGGGGCAGGGACGCGGGAAACACCATATATTTT. Translated, it gives CASGQGGRDAGNTIYF. This chain links TRBV12-5 with TRBJ1-3, with 7 bases fitting TRBD1. V shed 5 bases, J shed 4 bases, and the junction held 11 bases outside the gene matches. CDR1 is LGHNT and CDR2 is FRNRAP in the germline V gene. This CDR3 contains 16 residues.

This rearrangement joins TRBV19 to TRBJ2-3; the D gene is possibly TRBD1 (6 bases). In germline, CDR1 is LNHDA, CDR2 SQIVND (reference sequence). The CDR3 is 15 amino acids. V lost 2 bases and J 2 bases, leaving 11 bases between the germline ends. The CDR3 nucleotides read TGTGCCAGTAGTATACTGGGGGCGACCACAGATACGCAGTATTTT. The encoded protein is CASSILGATTDTQYF.

J is TRBJ2-1 and V is TRBV28; TRBD2 agrees at 7 bases. The V gene end was trimmed by 4 bases and the J gene end by 13 bases; junction bases not matched to a gene: 7. The length of the CDR3 is 12 residues. The germline V gene has CDR1 MDHEN and CDR2 SYDVKM. CDR3 sequence reads: CASSSPGLIQFF. The CDR3, as DNA: TGTGCCAGCAGTTCACCGGGACTAATCCAGTTCTTC.

The chain carries TRBV5-5 and TRBJ2-7, with 14 nucleotides matching TRBD2. From germline, CDR1 is SGHKS and CDR2 YYEKEE (reference sequence). The V and J ends lost 3 bases and 6 bases, in that order; junction bases with no gene match: 11. The CDR3 has 17 amino acids. CDR3 in DNA: TGTGCCAGCAGCTGGGGGGGGACTAGCGGGAGTCCTTCCGAGCAGTACTTC. Amino acids: CASSWGGTSGSPSEQYF.

This chain connects TRBV6-1 to TRBJ1-1, with unresolved D. V was cut by 3 bases and J by 0 bases, with 5 bases left in between. Germline CDR1 and CDR2: MNHNS and SASEGT. The CDR3 has 13 amino acids. CDR3 amino acids: CASSDGLNTEAFF. DNA for the CDR3: TGTGCCAGCAGTGATGGCCTGAACACTGAAGCTTTCTTT.

The chain recombines TRBV9 with TRBJ2-2, with 10 bases lining up with TRBD1. V lost 4 bases to trimming and J lost 3 bases; unmatched junction nucleotides: 3. This CDR3 contains 15 residues. Germline V gene data show CDR1 as SGDLS and CDR2 as YYNGEE. CDR3 protein: CASSPGTGDTGELFF. CDR3 bases: TGTGCCAGCAGCCCCGGGACAGGGGACACCGGGGAGCTGTTTTTT.

The chain recombines TRBV28 with TRBJ1-4; D is uncertain. The CDR3 is made up of 16 amino acids. V was clipped by 3 bases and J by 5 bases, with 16 bases between them. Germline assignment: CDR1 MDHEN and CDR2 SYDVKM. CDR3: CASSFGSSGRNEKLFF. CDR3 DNA sequence: TGTGCCAGCAGTTTCGGTTCTTCAGGCAGGAATGAAAAACTGTTTTTT.

J is TRBJ2-3 and V is TRBV9, with 10 bases aligning to TRBD1. Per germline, CDR1 SGDLS and CDR2 YYNGEE. V shed 2 bases and J 1 base; nucleotides not matched to a gene: 7. CDR3 length: 17 amino acids. The CDR3 region is CASSVFLGTGGTDTQYF. The CDR3 DNA reads TGTGCCAGCAGCGTCTTTCTCGGGACAGGGGGCACAGATACGCAGTATTTT. The entire variable domain, with the rest obtained from reference TRBV9 and TRBJ2-3, is as follows: DSGVTQTPKHLITATGQRVTLRCSPRSGDLSVYWYQQSLDQGLQFLIQYYNGEERAKGNILERFSAQQFPDLHSELNLSSLELGDSALYFCASSVFLGTGGTDTQYFGPGTRLTVL.

The chain carries TRBV19 and TRBJ1-5; D might be TRBD1 (6 bases). Germline CDR1 is LNHDA and CDR2 is SQIVND (reference sequence). The CDR3 runs 14 residues. Trimming left V 4 bases short and J 9 bases short, with 16 bases between. The CDR3 DNA reads TGTGCCAGTAGTAGTACCGGGACAATTCTGCCCCAGCATTTT. Protein sequence: CASSSTGTILPQHF.

J is TRBJ2-1 and V is TRBV11-2, with a possible D match to TRBD2 (6 bases). Germline assignment: CDR1 SGHAT and CDR2 FQNNGV. The CDR3 runs 13 residues. Trimming left V 5 bases short and J 4 bases short, with 9 bases between. The CDR3 sequence is CASSRREYNEQFF. CDR3 sequence (DNA): TGTGCCAGCAGCCGCCGGGAGTACAATGAGCAGTTCTTC.

The CDR3 spells CASSPEQVSYEQYF. The CDR3 DNA reads TGCGCCAGCAGCCCCGAACAGGTCTCCTACGAGCAGTACTTC. This chain uses TRBV23-1 with TRBJ2-7; maybe TRBD1 (5 bases). TRBV23-1 is known as an ORF, though its function is uncertain. The germline V and J ends were trimmed by 6 bases and 0 bases, with 12 bases remaining between them. The CDR3 sequence is 14 residues long.

The chain has TRBV7-9 and TRBJ2-3; possible D gene TRBD2, 6 bases. The V end lost 1 base, the J end lost 2 bases, and 13 bases lay between the germline ends. CDR3 size: 16 residues. In germline, CDR1 is SEHNR, CDR2 FQNEAQ (reference sequence). CDR3 nucleotides: TGTGCCAGCAGCTTAGGTGCTAGCGCGAACACAGATACGCAGTATTTT. Residues: CASSLGASANTDTQYF. The full variable domain, rest sourced from reference TRBV7-9 and TRBJ2-3, is DTGVSQNPRHKITKRGQNVTFRCDPISEHNRLYWYRQTLGQGPEFLTYFQNEAQLEKSRLLSDRFSAERPKGSFSTLEIQRTEQGDSAMYLCASSLGASANTDTQYFGPGTRLTVL.

This clone was counted a single time. The CDR3 here is CASSESAYTGELFF. CDR3 in DNA: TGTGCCAGCAGCGAAAGCGCGTACACCGGGGAGCTGTTTTTT. V is TRBV4-2 and J is TRBJ2-2; D unresolved. The V gene lost 5 bases and the J gene lost 3 bases, with 10 bases spanning the gap. Germline V gene sequence: CDR1 LGHNA, CDR2 YNFKEQ. The CDR3 loop spans 14 amino acids.

The V call is TRBV5-1, the J call TRBJ2-6; D is perhaps TRBD1 (5 bases). Germline assignment: CDR1 SGHRS and CDR2 YFSETQ. The CDR3 spans 14 residues. V lost 7 bases, J lost 4 bases, and 12 bases lay in between. Written as DNA, the CDR3 is TGCGCCAGCGGTCCAAGGGGAGGGGCCAACGTCCTGACTTTC. Translated: CASGPRGGANVLTF.

The J gene is TRBJ2-1, the V gene TRBV7-2; D might be TRBD2 (5 bases). Germline V lookup: CDR1 SGHTA, CDR2 FQGNSA. V lost 5 bases, J lost 4 bases, and 21 bases lay in between. The CDR3 spans 17 residues. The DNA for the CDR3 is TGTGCCAGCAGCGCCCGCGGCGAGCGGAGCTCTTACAATGAGCAGTTCTTC. Residues: CASSARGERSSYNEQFF.

J is TRBJ1-5 and V is TRBV19, with 9 bases that match TRBD1. Germline CDR1 is LNHDA and CDR2 is SQIVND (reference sequence). V trimming: 5 bases; J trimming: 3 bases; junction bases outside the gene matches: 8. This CDR3 spans 16 amino acids. The CDR3 sequence is CASSPGQGRNNQPQHF. CDR3 DNA sequence: TGTGCCAGTAGTCCAGGACAGGGGAGAAACAATCAGCCCCAGCATTTT.

The rearrangement joins TRBV15 to TRBJ2-1; 14 positions match TRBD2. Germline V lookup: CDR1 LNHNV, CDR2 YYDKDF (reference sequence). This CDR3 region has 16 residues. The V segment lost 3 bases and the J segment 5 bases; nucleotides outside the gene matches: 3. The CDR3: CATSRWTSGGNNEQFF. The CDR3 DNA reads TGTGCCACCAGCAGGTGGACTAGCGGGGGGAACAATGAGCAGTTCTTC.

The rearrangement joins TRBV7-3 to TRBJ2-7, with TRBD1 as a possible D gene (6 bases). Germline CDR1 reads SGHTA; CDR2 reads FQGTGA. The length of the CDR3 is 13 residues. The V end lost 5 bases, the J end lost 5 bases, and 13 bases lay between the germline ends. In nucleotides, the CDR3 is TGTGCCAGCAGCAAAACAGGGAACCACGAGCAGTACTTC. Amino acid sequence: CASSKTGNHEQYF.

V usage is TRBV11-2 and J usage is TRBJ2-1, with 11 bases matching TRBD2. The CDR3 is 15 residues long. J was trimmed by 6 bases and V by 3 bases; bases with no gene match: 4. CDR1 and CDR2 (germline): SGHAT, FQNNGV. This CDR3 reads CASSFRLAGSNEQFF. In DNA form, the CDR3 reads TGTGCCAGCAGCTTCAGACTAGCGGGGAGCAATGAGCAGTTCTTC. Complete variable domain (other parts from reference TRBV11-2 and TRBJ2-1): EAGVAQSPRYKIIEKRQSVAFWCNPISGHATLYWYQQILGQGPKLLIQFQNNGVVDDSQLPKDRFSAERLKGVDSTLKIQPAKLEDSAVYLCASSFRLAGSNEQFFGPGTRLTVL.

CDR3 DNA: TGTGCCAGCAGCATTAGGGGGAACACTGAAGCTTTCTTT. It yields the protein CASSIRGNTEAFF. The chain is built from TRBV7-6 and TRBJ1-1; tentatively, D is TRBD1 (5 bases). The CDR3 contains 13 residues. V lost 5 bases and J 1 base, leaving 8 bases between the germline ends. Germline CDR1 and CDR2: SGHVS and FNYEAQ.

The chain uses TRBV19 and TRBJ1-5; D remains ambiguous. V lost 1 base and J 7 bases, leaving 5 bases between the germline ends. The germline CDR1 and CDR2 sequences are LNHDA and SQIVND (reference sequence). CDR3 size: 12 residues. The DNA for the CDR3 is TGTGCCAGTAGTATAGCGGGGCAGCCCCAGCATTTT. The encoded protein is CASSIAGQPQHF.

This chain uses TRBV5-4 with TRBJ1-2; D remains ambiguous. CDR1 is SGHNT, CDR2 YYREEE, per germline (reference sequence). This CDR3 has 12 residues. Between the trimmed V and J ends, which lost 4 bases and 3 bases, there was a span of 7 bases. CDR3 region: CASSTGDYGYTF. CDR3 sequence (DNA): TGTGCCAGCAGCACGGGAGACTATGGCTACACCTTC.

The chain uses TRBV2 and TRBJ2-5; TRBD1 aligns across 8 bases. Per germline, CDR1 SNHLY and CDR2 FYNNEI. With V trimmed by 7 bases and J by 5 bases, 9 bases remained unmatched. The CDR3 is 14 amino acids. DNA of the CDR3: TGTGCCAGCAAAGTTCAGGGGGCACGGGAGACCCAGTACTTC. Protein sequence: CASKVQGARETQYF.